Listed here is a single T cell receptor (beta chain). This CDR3 spans 14 amino acids. V was pared by 6 bases and J by 4 bases, with 10 bases between. The germline V gene encodes CDR1 MNHEY and CDR2 SVGAGI. The data were taken from a study of blood T cell repertoires in COVID-19. Study as a whole: From the United States, Italy and Spain came samples of acute and convalescent COVID-19.

Study processing details: Amplification with reference gene primers provided the estimates of nucleated cell counts. Only in-frame clones appear in the TCRdb table, and some are missing; sequencing was by immunoSEQ multiplex PCR. V and J calls and clone size come straight from that table; D and trimming were deduced from the DNA. The table includes roughly 140,000 clones, less than 85% detected once. The receptor was isolated from a human donor in a cohort sampled during active COVID-19. Sequencing was done on a sample of peripheral blood. The rearrangement uses TRBV6-5 and TRBJ1-6, with D possibly TRBD1 on 5 matching bases. The CDR3 spells CASSQTAYNSPLHF. Written as DNA, the CDR3 is TGTGCCAGCAGCCAGACAGCTTATAATTCACCCCTCCACTTT.